The 21 T cell receptor beta chains listed next were all sequenced from one sample in a study of blood T cell repertoires in COVID-19. Sequencing used immunoSEQ multiplex PCR; TCRdb keeps in-frame clones, though not all of them. Of around 140,000 clones listed, approximately 80% were seen once; the top ten hold roughly 8.1%. The material sequenced was peripheral blood. Receptors were obtained from a woman aged 60 to 75 with active or convalescent COVID-19.

The chain employs TRBV11-2 and TRBJ1-1; D is possibly TRBD1 (5 bases). Per the germline V gene, CDR1 is SGHAT and CDR2 is FQNNGV. There are 13 residues in the CDR3. V lost 6 bases and J 2 bases, leaving 10 bases between the germline ends. CDR3 in DNA: TGTGCCAGCAGGTGGGGGGTTAACACTGAAGCTTTCTTT. Translating it yields CASRWGVNTEAFF.

The rearrangement joins TRBV19 to TRBJ1-6; no reliable D call. Germline values: CDR1 LNHDA, CDR2 SQIVND (reference sequence). V gave up 3 bases and J gave up 3 bases, with 9 bases separating them. The CDR3 runs 15 residues. CDR3 loop: CASSMWQDYNSPLHF. The CDR3 DNA reads TGTGCCAGTAGTATGTGGCAGGACTATAATTCACCCCTCCACTTT. Using reference TRBV19 and TRBJ1-6 for the parts outside the CDR3, the full variable domain is DGGITQSPKYLFRKEGQNVTLSCEQNLNHDAMYWYRQDPGQGLRLIYYSQIVNDFQKGDIAEGYSVSREKKESFPLTVTSAQKNPTAFYLCASSMWQDYNSPLHFGNGTRLTVT.

The chain has TRBV28 and TRBJ2-3; tentative D call: TRBD2 (5 bases). CDR1 and CDR2 from the germline V gene are MDHEN and SYDVKM. This CDR3 spans 14 amino acids. Trimming stripped 2 bases from V and 4 bases from J, with 10 bases between. CDR3 sequence reads: CASSLGQRADTQYF. The CDR3 DNA is TGTGCCAGCAGTTTAGGGCAGAGGGCAGATACGCAGTATTTT.

The gene calls are TRBV24-1 and TRBJ2-1; the D gene is possibly TRBD2 (6 bases). This CDR3 contains 14 residues. The V end was cut by 3 bases, the J end by 10 bases, with 15 bases between. Germline CDR1 and CDR2: KGHDR and SFDVKD. In DNA, the CDR3 is TGTGCCACCAGTGATGGGATGTGGGGAGGAGAGCAGTTCTTC. Residues: CATSDGMWGGEQFF.

The CDR3 DNA follows: TGTGCCAGCAGTTACGGCCGACAGACTGAAGCTTTCTTT. Its translation is CASSYGRQTEAFF. The chain employs TRBV6-2 or TRBV6-3 and TRBJ1-1; D may be TRBD1 (5 bases). With 2 bases removed from V and 5 bases from J, the gap between germline ends came to 9 bases. Germline V gene sequence: CDR1 MNHEY, CDR2 SVGEGT. This CDR3 contains 13 residues.

This chain joins TRBV28 and TRBJ2-3, with 8 nucleotides matching TRBD2. Germline V gives CDR1 MDHEN, CDR2 SYDVKM. The CDR3 runs to 16 residues. V shed 4 bases, J shed 6 bases, and the junction held 12 bases outside the gene matches. CDR3: CASSSSWGGRRDTQYF. The CDR3 DNA follows: TGTGCCAGCAGTTCGTCCTGGGGCGGGAGGAGGGATACGCAGTATTTT.

This chain joins TRBV3-1 (or the pseudogene TRBV3-2) and TRBJ1-1; maybe TRBD1 (6 bases). Germline loops: CDR1 LGHDT, CDR2 YNNKEL (reference sequence). The V end lost 2 bases, the J end lost 5 bases, and 12 bases lay between the germline ends. This CDR3 has 14 amino acids. CDR3 sequence (DNA): TGTGCCAGCAGCCAACAGGGGCGGGGGACTGAAGCTTTCTTT. This sequence encodes CASSQQGRGTEAFF.

This chain connects TRBV3-1 (or the pseudogene TRBV3-2) to TRBJ2-7; D is ambiguous. The germline V gene encodes CDR1 LGHDT and CDR2 YNNKEL (reference sequence). Trimming left V 5 bases short and J 5 bases short, with 10 bases between. The CDR3 consists of 12 residues. The CDR3 loop reads CASSSRSDEQYF. The CDR3 DNA reads TGTGCCAGCAGCTCAAGATCGGACGAGCAGTACTTC.

This chain connects TRBV7-2 to TRBJ2-7, with D unclear. The CDR3 runs to 12 residues. V lost 5 bases and J 4 bases, leaving 9 bases between the germline ends. Germline V gene data show CDR1 as SGHTA and CDR2 as FQGNSA. Written as DNA, the CDR3 is TGTGCCAGCAGCGTGGCCGGGTACGAGCAGTACTTC. The encoded protein is CASSVAGYEQYF.

V and J are TRBV14 and TRBJ1-4; the D gene is possibly TRBD1 (6 bases). Per the germline V gene, CDR1 is SGHDN and CDR2 is FVKESK. The CDR3 is made up of 15 amino acids. Trimming stripped 4 bases from V and 1 base from J, with 10 bases between. DNA for the CDR3: TGTGCCAGCAGCCGCCTAGGGGGAACTAATGAAAAACTGTTTTTT. Translating gives CASSRLGGTNEKLFF.

The chain recombines TRBV11-2 with TRBJ2-5; perhaps TRBD2 as D (5 bases). This CDR3 spans 17 amino acids. From germline, CDR1 is SGHAT and CDR2 FQNNGV. Trimming took off 5 bases at V and 2 bases at J, with 21 bases between the two ends. The CDR3 protein is CASSPRWTDPVQETQYF. DNA of the CDR3: TGTGCCAGCAGCCCGCGGTGGACTGATCCCGTACAAGAGACCCAGTACTTC. Supplemented by reference TRBV11-2 and TRBJ2-5, the full variable domain reads EAGVAQSPRYKIIEKRQSVAFWCNPISGHATLYWYQQILGQGPKLLIQFQNNGVVDDSQLPKDRFSAERLKGVDSTLKIQPAKLEDSAVYLCASSPRWTDPVQETQYFGPGTRLLVL.

This sequence joins TRBV6-5 and TRBJ1-2, with TRBD1 matching 10 bases. CDR3 length: 14 residues. J lost 4 bases, V lost 6 bases, and 5 bases had no gene match. Germline values: CDR1 MNHEY, CDR2 SVGAGI. The CDR3: CASRWRQGAYGYTF. Here the CDR3 DNA reads TGTGCCAGCAGGTGGAGACAGGGGGCCTATGGCTACACCTTC.

The V call is TRBV6-6, the J call TRBJ1-1; D is unresolved. The CDR3 consists of 12 residues. V lost 7 bases to trimming and J lost 5 bases, with 11 bases between them. Germline V CDR1 and CDR2: MNHNY, SVGAGI (reference sequence). CDR3 nucleotide sequence: TGTGCCAGCACCCCCGGGGTAACTGAAGCTTTCTTT. It encodes CASTPGVTEAFF.

In this sample, this clone turned up once. This rearrangement joins TRBV28 to TRBJ1-4, with a tentative D call TRBD1 (5 bases). The CDR3 spans 16 residues. Germline V lookup: CDR1 MDHEN, CDR2 SYDVKM. V was shortened by 1 base and J by 4 bases, with 13 bases between the two germline ends. CDR3 sequence: CASSLFGGTDNEKLFF. The CDR3 region has the DNA TGTGCCAGCAGTTTATTTGGGGGGACGGATAATGAAAAACTGTTTTTT. The entire variable domain, with the rest obtained from reference TRBV28 and TRBJ1-4, is as follows: DVKVTQSSRYLVKRTGEKVFLECVQDMDHENMFWYRQDPGLGLRLIYFSYDVKMKEKGDIPEGYSVSREKKERFSLILESASTNQTSMYLCASSLFGGTDNEKLFFGSGTQLSVL.

The DNA of the CDR3 is TGTGCCAGTAGCGGGTGGACAGTGAACACTGAAGCTTTCTTT. Its protein product is CASSGWTVNTEAFF. The genes are TRBV19 and TRBJ1-1, with D perhaps matching TRBD1 (6 bases). CDR1 and CDR2 (germline): LNHDA, SQIVND (reference sequence). The CDR3 loop spans 14 amino acids. Trimming stripped 6 bases from V and 0 bases from J, with 11 bases between.

The sample holds many counts of this clone. This rearrangement joins TRBV28 to TRBJ2-7, with TRBD2 matching 16 bases. The CDR3 sequence is 17 residues long. Germline CDR1 is MDHEN and CDR2 is SYDVKM. The ends lost 9 bases at V and 0 bases at J; junction bases unmatched: 8. The CDR3 nucleotides are TGTGCCAGTCGATCGGGACTAGCGGGAGGGAGCTCCTACGAGCAGTACTTC. Translation gives CASRSGLAGGSSYEQYF.

This chain joins TRBV19 and TRBJ2-3; maybe TRBD2 (5 bases). V lost 5 bases, J lost 5 bases, and 14 bases lay in between. There are 14 residues in the CDR3. Germline lookup yields CDR1 LNHDA and CDR2 SQIVND (reference sequence). The DNA for the CDR3 is TGTGCCAGTAGTCACGGGGATTTGGGAGATACGCAGTATTTT. The encoded protein is CASSHGDLGDTQYF.

The rearrangement joins TRBV7-9 to TRBJ2-3; 10 bases are shared with TRBD1. The CDR3 consists of 15 residues. V shed 5 bases and J 1 base; nucleotides not matched to a gene: 3. Looked up from germline, CDR1 is SEHNR and CDR2 is FQNEAQ (reference sequence). CDR3 bases: TGTGCCAGCAGCGCGGGACAGGGGCGCACAGATACGCAGTATTTT. It specifies CASSAGQGRTDTQYF.

The chain uses TRBV3-1 (or the pseudogene TRBV3-2) and TRBJ1-4, with D hard to call. This CDR3 has 15 amino acids. The V and J ends lost 5 bases and 2 bases respectively, with 12 bases between them. Per the germline V gene, CDR1 is LGHDT and CDR2 is YNNKEL (reference sequence). CDR3 amino acids: CASSTWENTNEKLFF. DNA of the CDR3: TGTGCCAGCAGCACATGGGAGAACACTAATGAAAAACTGTTTTTT.

J is TRBJ2-1 and V is TRBV5-1; 8 bases agree with TRBD1. Losses at the gene ends were 5 bases for V and 4 bases for J; bases not matched to a gene: 8. Per the germline V gene, CDR1 is SGHRS and CDR2 is YFSETQ. This CDR3 has 15 amino acids. Written as DNA, the CDR3 is TGCGCCAGCAGACCCGAGGGACAGGCGTACAATGAGCAGTTCTTC. As protein: CASRPEGQAYNEQFF. Looking up the rest from reference TRBV5-1 and TRBJ2-1 gives the full variable domain: KAGVTQTPRYLIKTRGQQVTLSCSPISGHRSVSWYQQTPGQGLQFLFEYFSETQRNKGNFPGRFSGRQFSNSRSEMNVSTLELGDSALYLCASRPEGQAYNEQFFGPGTRLTVL.

The rearrangement uses TRBV15 and TRBJ1-2; D might be TRBD1 (5 bases). Germline loops: CDR1 LNHNV, CDR2 YYDKDF (reference sequence). The CDR3 is 13 residues long. Trimming shortened V by 5 bases and J by 8 bases, and 15 bases separated the two germline ends. CDR3 nucleotides: TGTGCCACCAGCTCCGGGCCAGGGTTCGGCTACACCTTC. It specifies CATSSGPGFGYTF.